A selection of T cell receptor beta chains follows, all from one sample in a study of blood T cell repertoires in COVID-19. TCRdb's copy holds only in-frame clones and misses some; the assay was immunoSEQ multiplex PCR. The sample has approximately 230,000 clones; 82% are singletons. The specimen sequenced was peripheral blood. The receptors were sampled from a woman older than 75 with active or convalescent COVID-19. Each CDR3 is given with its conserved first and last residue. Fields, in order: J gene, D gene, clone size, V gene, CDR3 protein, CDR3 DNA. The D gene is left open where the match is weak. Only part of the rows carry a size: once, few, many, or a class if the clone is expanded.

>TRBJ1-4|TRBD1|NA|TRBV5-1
CASSPGTVAGKLFF
TGCGCCAGCAGCCCCGGGACAGTGGCCGGGAAGCTGTTTTTT
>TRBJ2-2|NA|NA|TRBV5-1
CASSLLQVTGELFF
TGCGCCAGCAGCTTGCTACAGGTCACCGGGGAGCTGTTTTTT
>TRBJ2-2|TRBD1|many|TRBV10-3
CAISENRGSTGELFF
TGTGCCATCAGTGAGAACAGGGGTAGCACCGGGGAGCTGTTTTTT
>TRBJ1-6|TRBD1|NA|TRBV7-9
CASSSRTGGRNSPLHF
TGTGCCAGCAGCTCCCGGACAGGGGGCCGTAATTCACCCCTCCACTTT
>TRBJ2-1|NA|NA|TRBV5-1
CASSPQFAVGDEQFF
TGCGCCAGCAGCCCCCAGTTTGCGGTCGGCGATGAGCAGTTCTTC
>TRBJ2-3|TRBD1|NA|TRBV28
CASRQLNYRDRGQGDTQYF
TGTGCCAGCAGGCAACTAAACTACCGGGACAGGGGGCAGGGAGATACGCAGTATTTT
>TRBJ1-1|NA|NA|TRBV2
CASSDGRATEAFF
TGTGCCAGCAGTGATGGCAGGGCCACTGAAGCTTTCTTT
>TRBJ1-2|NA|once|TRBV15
CATSRSLPRNYGYTF
TGTGCCACCAGCAGATCCCTCCCTAGAAACTATGGCTACACCTTC
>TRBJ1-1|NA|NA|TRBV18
CASSPGRGEAFF
TGTGCCAGCTCACCCGGACGGGGGGAAGCTTTCTTT
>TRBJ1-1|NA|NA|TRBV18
CASSPGLMLAVNTEAFF
TGTGCCAGCTCACCCGGTTTGATGTTAGCGGTGAACACTGAAGCTTTCTTT
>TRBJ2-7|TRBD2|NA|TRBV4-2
CASSLLAGGRRYEQYF
TGTGCCAGCAGCTTACTAGCGGGAGGCCGCAGATACGAGCAGTACTTC
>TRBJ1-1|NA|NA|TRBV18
CASSPSRGINTEAFF
TGTGCCAGCTCACCTTCAAGGGGAATCAACACTGAAGCTTTCTTT
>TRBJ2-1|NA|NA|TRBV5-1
CASSLQAEGYNEQFF
TGCGCCAGCAGCCTGCAAGCGGAGGGCTACAATGAGCAGTTCTTC
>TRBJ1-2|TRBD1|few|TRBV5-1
CASSVDRGNYGYTF
TGCGCCAGCAGCGTGGACAGGGGTAACTATGGCTACACCTTC
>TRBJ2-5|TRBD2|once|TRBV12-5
CASRGLAGETQYF
TGTGCTAGTAGAGGACTAGCGGGAGAGACCCAGTACTTC
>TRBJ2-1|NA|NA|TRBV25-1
CASSERGMQGSKQFF
TGTGCCAGCAGTGAAAGGGGAATGCAGGGAAGCAAGCAGTTCTTC
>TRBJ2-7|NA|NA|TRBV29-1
CSARQGFYEQYF
TGCAGCGCCAGGCAGGGATTCTACGAGCAGTACTTC
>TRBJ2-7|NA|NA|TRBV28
CASSRGNYEQYF
TGTGCCAGCAGTCGGGGTAACTACGAGCAGTACTTC
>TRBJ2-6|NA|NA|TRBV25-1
CASSPGSSGANVLTF
TGTGCCAGCAGCCCAGGTAGCTCTGGGGCCAACGTCCTGACTTTC
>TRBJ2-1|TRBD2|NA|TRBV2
CASSLSGGWSSYNEQFF
TGTGCCAGCAGTCTTAGCGGGGGCTGGAGCTCCTACAATGAGCAGTTCTTC
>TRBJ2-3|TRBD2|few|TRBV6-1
CASSEASASGVTDTQYF
TGTGCCAGCAGTGAAGCTTCTGCTAGCGGGGTCACAGATACGCAGTATTTT
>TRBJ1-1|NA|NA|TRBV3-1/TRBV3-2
CASSQRGGGLNTEAFF
TGTGCCAGCAGCCAACGGGGGGGAGGTCTGAACACTGAAGCTTTCTTT
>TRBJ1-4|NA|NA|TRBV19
CASAPRVTNEKLFF
TGTGCCAGCGCCCCGCGGGTCACTAATGAAAAACTGTTTTTT
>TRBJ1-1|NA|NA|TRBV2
CASTSGAMNTEAFF
TGTGCCAGCACCTCAGGGGCCATGAACACTGAAGCTTTCTTT
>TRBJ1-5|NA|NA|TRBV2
CASSGGLPVGQPQHF
TGTGCCAGCAGTGGAGGGTTACCCGTAGGGCAGCCCCAGCATTTT
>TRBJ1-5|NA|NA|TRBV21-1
CASSKVEKPMGNQPQHF
TGTGCCAGCAGCAAAGTCGAGAAGCCGATGGGCAATCAGCCCCAGCATTTT
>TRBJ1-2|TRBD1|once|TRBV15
CATSREMTGNYGYTF
TGTGCCACCAGCAGAGAAATGACAGGGAACTATGGCTACACCTTC
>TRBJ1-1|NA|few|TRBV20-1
CSIRQNTEAFF
TGCAGTATCAGACAGAACACTGAAGCTTTCTTT
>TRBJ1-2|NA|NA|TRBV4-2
CASSQEPTANYGYTF
TGTGCCAGCAGCCAAGAACCCACAGCTAACTATGGCTACACCTTC